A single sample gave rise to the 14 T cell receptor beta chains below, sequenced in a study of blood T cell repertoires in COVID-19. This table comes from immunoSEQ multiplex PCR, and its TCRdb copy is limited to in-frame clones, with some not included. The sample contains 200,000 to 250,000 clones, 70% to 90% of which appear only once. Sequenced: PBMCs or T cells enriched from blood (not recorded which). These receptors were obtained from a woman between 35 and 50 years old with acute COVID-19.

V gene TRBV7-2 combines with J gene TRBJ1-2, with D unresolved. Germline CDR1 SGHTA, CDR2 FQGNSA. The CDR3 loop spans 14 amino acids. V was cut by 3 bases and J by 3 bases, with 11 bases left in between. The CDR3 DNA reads TGTGCCAGCAGCTTTAACCGACGGGACTATGGCTACACCTTC. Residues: CASSFNRRDYGYTF.

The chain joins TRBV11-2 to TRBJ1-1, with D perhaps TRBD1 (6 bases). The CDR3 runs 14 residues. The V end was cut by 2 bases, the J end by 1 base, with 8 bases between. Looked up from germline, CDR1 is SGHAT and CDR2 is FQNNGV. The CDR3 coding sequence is TGTGCCAGCAGCTTAATGGGACAGAACACTGAAGCTTTCTTT. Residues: CASSLMGQNTEAFF.

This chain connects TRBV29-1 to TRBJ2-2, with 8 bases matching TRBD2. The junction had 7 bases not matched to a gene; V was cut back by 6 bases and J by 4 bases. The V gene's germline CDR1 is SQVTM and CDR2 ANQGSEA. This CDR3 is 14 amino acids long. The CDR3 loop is CSVSAGEITGELFF. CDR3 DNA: TGCAGCGTATCAGCGGGAGAGATCACCGGGGAGCTGTTTTTT.

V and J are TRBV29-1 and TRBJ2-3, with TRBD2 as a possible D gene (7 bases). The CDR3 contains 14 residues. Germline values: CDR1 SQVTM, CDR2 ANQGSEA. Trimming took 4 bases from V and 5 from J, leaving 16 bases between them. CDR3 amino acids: CSVVLGGGGDTQYF. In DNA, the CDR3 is TGCAGCGTTGTTTTGGGAGGGGGGGGAGATACGCAGTATTTT.

The CDR3 DNA sequence: TGTGCCAGCAGAGGACTATCTAGGTACAATGAGCAGTTCTTC. The encoded protein is CASRGLSRYNEQFF. The rearrangement uses TRBV11-2 and TRBJ2-1; D is perhaps TRBD2 (6 bases). This CDR3 has 14 amino acids. CDR1 SGHAT and CDR2 FQNNGV come from the germline V gene. Trimming took 6 bases from V and 4 from J, leaving 13 bases between them.

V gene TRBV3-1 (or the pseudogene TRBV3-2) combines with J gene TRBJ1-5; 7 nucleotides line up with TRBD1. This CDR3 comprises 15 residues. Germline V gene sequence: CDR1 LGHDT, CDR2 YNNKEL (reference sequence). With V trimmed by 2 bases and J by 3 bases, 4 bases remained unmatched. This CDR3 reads CASSQRGQHNQPQHF. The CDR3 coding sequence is TGTGCCAGCAGCCAAAGGGGACAGCACAATCAGCCCCAGCATTTT.

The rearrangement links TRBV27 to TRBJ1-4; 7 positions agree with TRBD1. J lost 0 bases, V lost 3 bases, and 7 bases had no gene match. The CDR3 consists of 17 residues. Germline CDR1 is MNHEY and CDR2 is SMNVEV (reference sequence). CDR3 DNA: TGTGCCAGCAGTTTGACAGGGTTGGTTTCAACTAATGAAAAACTGTTTTTT. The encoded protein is CASSLTGLVSTNEKLFF.

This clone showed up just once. This chain's CDR3 is CASSLRLLNYGYTF. CDR3 sequence (DNA): TGTGCCAGCAGCTTGCGACTCCTGAACTATGGCTACACCTTC. The V call is TRBV5-5, the J call TRBJ1-2; D uncertain. V lost 1 base and J lost 2, with 9 bases in between. Germline loops: CDR1 SGHKS, CDR2 YYEKEE (reference sequence). The CDR3 covers 14 residues.

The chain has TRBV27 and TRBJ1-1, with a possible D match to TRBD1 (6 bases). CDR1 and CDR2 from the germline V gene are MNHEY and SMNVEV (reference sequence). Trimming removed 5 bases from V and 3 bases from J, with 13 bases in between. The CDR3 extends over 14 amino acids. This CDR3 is CASSPDRRDTEAFF. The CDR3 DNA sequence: TGTGCCAGCAGTCCCGACAGGCGGGACACTGAAGCTTTCTTT.

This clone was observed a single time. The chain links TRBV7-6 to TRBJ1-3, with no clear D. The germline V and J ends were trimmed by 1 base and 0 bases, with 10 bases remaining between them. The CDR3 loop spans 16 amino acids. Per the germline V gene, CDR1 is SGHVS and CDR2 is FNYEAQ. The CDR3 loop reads CASSLVEGSSGNTIYF. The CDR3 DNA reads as TGTGCCAGCAGCTTAGTCGAGGGATCCTCTGGAAACACCATATATTTT.

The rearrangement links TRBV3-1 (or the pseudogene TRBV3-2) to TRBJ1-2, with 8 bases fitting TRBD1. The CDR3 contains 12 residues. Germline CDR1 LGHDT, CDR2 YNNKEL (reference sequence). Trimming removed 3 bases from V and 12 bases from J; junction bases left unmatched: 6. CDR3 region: CASSHADRGNTF. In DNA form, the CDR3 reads TGTGCCAGCAGCCATGCCGACAGGGGAAACACCTTC.

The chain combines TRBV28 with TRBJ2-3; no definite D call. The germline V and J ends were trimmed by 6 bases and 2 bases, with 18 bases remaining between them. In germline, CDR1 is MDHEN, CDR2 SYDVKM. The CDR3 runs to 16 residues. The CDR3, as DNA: TGTGCCAGCAGCCCCGAGCAAGCCCTTCTCACAGATACGCAGTATTTT. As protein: CASSPEQALLTDTQYF.

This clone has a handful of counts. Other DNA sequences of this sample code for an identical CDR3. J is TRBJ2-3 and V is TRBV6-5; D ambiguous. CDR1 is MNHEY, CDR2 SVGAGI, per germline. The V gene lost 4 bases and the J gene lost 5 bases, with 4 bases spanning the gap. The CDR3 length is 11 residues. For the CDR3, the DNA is TGTGCCAGCAGTTCCGGAGATACGCAGTATTTT. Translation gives CASSSGDTQYF.

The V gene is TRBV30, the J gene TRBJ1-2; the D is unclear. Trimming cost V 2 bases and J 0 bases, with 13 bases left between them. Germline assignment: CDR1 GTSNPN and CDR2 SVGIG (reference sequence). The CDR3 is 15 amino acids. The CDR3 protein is CAWSPPPGPNYGYTF. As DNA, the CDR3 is TGTGCCTGGAGTCCCCCCCCTGGCCCTAACTATGGCTACACCTTC.